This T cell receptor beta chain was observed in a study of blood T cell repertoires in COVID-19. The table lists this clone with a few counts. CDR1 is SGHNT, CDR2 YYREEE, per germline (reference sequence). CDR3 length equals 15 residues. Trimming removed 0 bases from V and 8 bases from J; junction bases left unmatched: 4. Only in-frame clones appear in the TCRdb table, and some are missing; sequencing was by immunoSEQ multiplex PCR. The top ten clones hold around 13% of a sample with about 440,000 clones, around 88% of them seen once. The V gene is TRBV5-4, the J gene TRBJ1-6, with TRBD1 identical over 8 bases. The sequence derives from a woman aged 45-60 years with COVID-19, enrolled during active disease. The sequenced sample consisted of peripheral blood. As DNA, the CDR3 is TGTGCCAGCAGCTTGGGGGGGGACAGGTATTCACCCCTCCACTTT. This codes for CASSLGGDRYSPLHF.